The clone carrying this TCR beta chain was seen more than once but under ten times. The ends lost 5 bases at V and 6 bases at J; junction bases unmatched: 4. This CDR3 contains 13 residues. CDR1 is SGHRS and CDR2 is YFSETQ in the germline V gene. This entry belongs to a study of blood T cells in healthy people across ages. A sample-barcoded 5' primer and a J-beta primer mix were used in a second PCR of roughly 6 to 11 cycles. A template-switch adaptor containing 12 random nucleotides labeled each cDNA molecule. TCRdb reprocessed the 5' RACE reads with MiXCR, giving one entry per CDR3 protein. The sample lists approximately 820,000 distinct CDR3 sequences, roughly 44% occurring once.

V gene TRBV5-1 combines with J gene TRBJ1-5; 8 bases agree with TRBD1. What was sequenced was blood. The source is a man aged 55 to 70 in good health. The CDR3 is CASSKDRVQPQHF. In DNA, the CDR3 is TGCGCCAGCAGTAAGGACAGGGTTCAGCCCCAGCATTTT.